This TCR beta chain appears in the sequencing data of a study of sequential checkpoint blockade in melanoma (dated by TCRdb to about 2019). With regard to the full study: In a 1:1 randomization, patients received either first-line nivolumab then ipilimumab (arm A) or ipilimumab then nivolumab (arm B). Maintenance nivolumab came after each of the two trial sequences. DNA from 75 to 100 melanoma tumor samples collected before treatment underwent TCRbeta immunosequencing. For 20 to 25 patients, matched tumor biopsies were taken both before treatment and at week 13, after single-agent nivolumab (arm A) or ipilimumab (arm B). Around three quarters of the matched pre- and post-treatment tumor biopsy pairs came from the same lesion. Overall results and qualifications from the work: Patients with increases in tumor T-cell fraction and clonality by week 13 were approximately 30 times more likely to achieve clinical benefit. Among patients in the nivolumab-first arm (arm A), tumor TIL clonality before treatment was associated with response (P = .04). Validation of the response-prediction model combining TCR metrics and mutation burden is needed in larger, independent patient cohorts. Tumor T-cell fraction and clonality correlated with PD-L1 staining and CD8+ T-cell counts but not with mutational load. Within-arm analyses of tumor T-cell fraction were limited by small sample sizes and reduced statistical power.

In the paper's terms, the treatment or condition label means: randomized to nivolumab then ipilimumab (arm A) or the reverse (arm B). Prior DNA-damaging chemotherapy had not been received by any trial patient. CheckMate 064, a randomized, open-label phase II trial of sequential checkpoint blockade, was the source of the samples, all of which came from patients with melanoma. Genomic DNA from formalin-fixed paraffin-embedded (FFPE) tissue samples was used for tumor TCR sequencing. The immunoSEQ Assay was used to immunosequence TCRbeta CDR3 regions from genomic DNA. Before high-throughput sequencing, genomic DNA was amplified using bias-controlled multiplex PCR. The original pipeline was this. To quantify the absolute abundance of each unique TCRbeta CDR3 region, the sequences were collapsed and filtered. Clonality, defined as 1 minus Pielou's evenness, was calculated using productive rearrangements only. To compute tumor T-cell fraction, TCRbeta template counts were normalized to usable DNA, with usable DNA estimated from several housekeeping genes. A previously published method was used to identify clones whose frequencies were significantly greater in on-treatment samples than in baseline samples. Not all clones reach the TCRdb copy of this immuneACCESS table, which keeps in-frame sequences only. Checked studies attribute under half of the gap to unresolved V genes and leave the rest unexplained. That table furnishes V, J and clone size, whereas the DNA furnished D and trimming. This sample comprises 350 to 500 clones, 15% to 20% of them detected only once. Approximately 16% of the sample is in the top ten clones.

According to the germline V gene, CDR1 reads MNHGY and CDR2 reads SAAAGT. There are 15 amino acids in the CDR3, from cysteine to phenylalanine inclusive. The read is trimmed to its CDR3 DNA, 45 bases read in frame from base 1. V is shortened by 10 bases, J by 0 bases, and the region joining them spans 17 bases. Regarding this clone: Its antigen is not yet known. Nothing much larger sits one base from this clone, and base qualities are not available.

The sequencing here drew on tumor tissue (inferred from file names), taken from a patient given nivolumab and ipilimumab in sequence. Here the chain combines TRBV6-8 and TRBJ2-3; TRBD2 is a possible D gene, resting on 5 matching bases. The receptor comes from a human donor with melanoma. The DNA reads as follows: TGTGCCACCCAACCGGGAACTATTAGCACAGATACGCAGTATTTT. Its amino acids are CATQPGTISTDTQYF.